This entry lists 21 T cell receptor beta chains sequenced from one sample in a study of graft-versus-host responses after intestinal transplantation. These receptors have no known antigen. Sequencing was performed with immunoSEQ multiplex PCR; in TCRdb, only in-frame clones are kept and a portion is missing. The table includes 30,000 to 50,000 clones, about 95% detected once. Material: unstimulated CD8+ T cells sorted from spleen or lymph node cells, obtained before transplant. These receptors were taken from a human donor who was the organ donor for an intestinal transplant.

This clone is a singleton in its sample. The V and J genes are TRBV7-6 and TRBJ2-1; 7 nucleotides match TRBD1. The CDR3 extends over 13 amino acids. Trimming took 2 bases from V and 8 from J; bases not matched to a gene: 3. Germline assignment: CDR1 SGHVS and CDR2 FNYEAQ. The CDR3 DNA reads TGTGCCAGCAGCTTAACAACAGGGGATGAGCAGTTCTTC. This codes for CASSLTTGDEQFF.

The CDR3 nucleotides read TGTGCCAGCAGTTACGGGCACCCCGCGAACACCGGGGAGCTGTTTTTT. It translates to CASSYGHPANTGELFF. The chain links TRBV6-8 to TRBJ2-2; no clear D gene. Trimming removed 2 bases from V and 0 bases from J, with 10 bases in between. Germline CDR1 is MNHGY and CDR2 is SAAAGT. The CDR3 runs to 16 residues.

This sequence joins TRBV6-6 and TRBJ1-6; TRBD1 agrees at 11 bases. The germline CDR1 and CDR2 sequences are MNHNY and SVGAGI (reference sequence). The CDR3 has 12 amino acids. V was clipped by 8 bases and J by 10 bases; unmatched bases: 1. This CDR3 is CASWTGGSPLHF. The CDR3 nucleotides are TGTGCCAGCTGGACAGGGGGCTCACCCCTCCACTTT.

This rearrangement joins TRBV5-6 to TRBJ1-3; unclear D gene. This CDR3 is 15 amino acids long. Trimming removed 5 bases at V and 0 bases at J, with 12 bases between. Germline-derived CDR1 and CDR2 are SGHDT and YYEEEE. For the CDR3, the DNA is TGTGCCAGCAGTTATGGTTCCGACTCTGGAAACACCATATATTTT. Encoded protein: CASSYGSDSGNTIYF.

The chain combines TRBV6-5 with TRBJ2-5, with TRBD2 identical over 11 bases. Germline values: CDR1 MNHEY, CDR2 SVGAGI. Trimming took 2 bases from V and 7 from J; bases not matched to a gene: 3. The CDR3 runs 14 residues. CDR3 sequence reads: CASSYPGTSGTQYF. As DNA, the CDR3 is TGTGCCAGCAGTTACCCCGGGACTAGCGGGACCCAGTACTTC.

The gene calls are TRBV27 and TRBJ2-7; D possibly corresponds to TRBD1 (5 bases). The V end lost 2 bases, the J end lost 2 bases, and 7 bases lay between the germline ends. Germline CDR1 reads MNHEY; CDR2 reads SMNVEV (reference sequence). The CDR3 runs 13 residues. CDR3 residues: CASSLQGPYEQYF. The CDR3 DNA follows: TGTGCCAGCAGTTTACAGGGTCCCTACGAGCAGTACTTC.

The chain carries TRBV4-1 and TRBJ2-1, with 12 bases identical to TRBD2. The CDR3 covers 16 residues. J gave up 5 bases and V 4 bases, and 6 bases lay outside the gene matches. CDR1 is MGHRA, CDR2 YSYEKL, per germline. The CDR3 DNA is TGCGCCAGCAGCCGGGAGACTAGCGGGGGTAACAATGAGCAGTTCTTC. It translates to CASSRETSGGNNEQFF.

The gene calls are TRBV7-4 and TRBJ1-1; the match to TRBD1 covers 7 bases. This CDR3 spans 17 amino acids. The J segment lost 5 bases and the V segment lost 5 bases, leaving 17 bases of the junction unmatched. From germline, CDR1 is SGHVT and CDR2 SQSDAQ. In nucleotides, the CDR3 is TGTGCCAGCAGCCTCCATCTACCGGGACAGTGGGCGACTGAAGCTTTCTTT. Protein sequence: CASSLHLPGQWATEAFF.

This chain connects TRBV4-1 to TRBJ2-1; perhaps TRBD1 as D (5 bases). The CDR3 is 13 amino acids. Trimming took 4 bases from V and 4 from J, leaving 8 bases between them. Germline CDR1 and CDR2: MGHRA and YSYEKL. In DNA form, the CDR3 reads TGCGCCAGCAGCCCCGACAGATACAATGAGCAGTTCTTC. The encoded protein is CASSPDRYNEQFF.

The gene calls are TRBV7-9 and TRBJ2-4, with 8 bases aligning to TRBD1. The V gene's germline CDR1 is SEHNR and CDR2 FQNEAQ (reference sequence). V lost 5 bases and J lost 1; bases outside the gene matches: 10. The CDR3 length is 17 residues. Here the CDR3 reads CASSLPQGVTAKNIQYF. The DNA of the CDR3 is TGTGCCAGCAGCCTACCACAGGGGGTAACGGCCAAAAACATTCAGTACTTC.

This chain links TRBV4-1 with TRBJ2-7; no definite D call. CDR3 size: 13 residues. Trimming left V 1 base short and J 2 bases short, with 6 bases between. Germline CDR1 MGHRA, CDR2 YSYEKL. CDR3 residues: CASSQGLAYEQYF. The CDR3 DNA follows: TGCGCCAGCAGCCAAGGCCTAGCCTACGAGCAGTACTTC.

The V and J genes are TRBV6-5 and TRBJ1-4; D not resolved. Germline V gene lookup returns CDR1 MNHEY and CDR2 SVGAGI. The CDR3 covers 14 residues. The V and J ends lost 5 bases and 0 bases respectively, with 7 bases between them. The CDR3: CASSLDATNEKLFF. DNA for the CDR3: TGTGCCAGCAGTCTAGATGCAACTAATGAAAAACTGTTTTTT.

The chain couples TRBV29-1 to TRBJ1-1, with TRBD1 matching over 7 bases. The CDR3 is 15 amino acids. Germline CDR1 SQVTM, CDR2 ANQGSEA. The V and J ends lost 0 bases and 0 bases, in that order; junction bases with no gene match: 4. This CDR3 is CSVEEDRFMNTEAFF. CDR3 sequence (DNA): TGCAGCGTTGAAGAGGACAGGTTCATGAACACTGAAGCTTTCTTT.

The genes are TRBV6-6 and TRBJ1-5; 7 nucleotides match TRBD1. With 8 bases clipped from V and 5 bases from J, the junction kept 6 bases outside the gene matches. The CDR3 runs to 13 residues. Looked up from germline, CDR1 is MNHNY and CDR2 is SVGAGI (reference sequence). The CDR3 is CASQDRTHQPQHF. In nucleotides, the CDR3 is TGTGCCAGCCAGGACAGGACCCATCAGCCCCAGCATTTT.

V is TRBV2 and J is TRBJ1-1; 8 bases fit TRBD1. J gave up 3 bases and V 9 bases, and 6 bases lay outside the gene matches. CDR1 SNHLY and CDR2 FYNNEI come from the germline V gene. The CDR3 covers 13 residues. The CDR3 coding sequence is TGTGCCAGGTTGCAGGGGGCCGACACTGAAGCTTTCTTT. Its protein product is CARLQGADTEAFF.

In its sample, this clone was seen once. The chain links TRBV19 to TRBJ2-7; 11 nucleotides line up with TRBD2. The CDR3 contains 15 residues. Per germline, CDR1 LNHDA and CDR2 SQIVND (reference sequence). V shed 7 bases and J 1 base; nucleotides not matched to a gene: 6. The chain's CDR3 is CASKVGLAESYEQYF. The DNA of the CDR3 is TGTGCCAGTAAGGTGGGACTAGCGGAATCCTACGAGCAGTACTTC.

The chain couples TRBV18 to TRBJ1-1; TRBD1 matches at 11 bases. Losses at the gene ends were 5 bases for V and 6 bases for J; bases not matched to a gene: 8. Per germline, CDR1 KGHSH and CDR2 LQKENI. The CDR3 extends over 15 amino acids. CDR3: CASSGTGGGSPEAFF. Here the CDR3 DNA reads TGTGCCAGCTCAGGGACAGGGGGAGGTAGTCCTGAAGCTTTCTTT.

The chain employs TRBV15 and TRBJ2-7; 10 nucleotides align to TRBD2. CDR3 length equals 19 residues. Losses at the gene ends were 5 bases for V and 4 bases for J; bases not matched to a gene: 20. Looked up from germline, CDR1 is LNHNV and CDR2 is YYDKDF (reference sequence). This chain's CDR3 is CATSSLGWASGGKPYEQYF. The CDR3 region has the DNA TGTGCCACCAGCTCACTCGGATGGGCTAGCGGGGGAAAACCGTACGAGCAGTACTTC.

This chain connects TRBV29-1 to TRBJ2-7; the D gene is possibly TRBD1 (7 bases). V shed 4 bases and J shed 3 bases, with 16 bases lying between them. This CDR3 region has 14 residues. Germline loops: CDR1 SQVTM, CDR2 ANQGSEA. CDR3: CSVVVRGAGYEQYF. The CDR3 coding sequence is TGCAGCGTTGTTGTCAGGGGGGCAGGCTACGAGCAGTACTTC.

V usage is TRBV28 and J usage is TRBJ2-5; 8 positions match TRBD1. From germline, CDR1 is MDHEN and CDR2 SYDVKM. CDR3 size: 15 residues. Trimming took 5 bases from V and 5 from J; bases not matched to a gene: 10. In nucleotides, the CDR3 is TGTGCCAGCAGTCCGCTACCGACAGGGGTCGAGACCCAGTACTTC. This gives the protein CASSPLPTGVETQYF.

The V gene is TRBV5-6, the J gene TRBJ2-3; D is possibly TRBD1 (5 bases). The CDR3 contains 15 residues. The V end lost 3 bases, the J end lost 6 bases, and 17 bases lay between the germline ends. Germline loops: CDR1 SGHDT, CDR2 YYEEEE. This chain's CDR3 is CASSSDLGLGDTQYF. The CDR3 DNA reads TGTGCCAGCAGCTCGGACCTGGGGCTAGGGGATACGCAGTATTTT.